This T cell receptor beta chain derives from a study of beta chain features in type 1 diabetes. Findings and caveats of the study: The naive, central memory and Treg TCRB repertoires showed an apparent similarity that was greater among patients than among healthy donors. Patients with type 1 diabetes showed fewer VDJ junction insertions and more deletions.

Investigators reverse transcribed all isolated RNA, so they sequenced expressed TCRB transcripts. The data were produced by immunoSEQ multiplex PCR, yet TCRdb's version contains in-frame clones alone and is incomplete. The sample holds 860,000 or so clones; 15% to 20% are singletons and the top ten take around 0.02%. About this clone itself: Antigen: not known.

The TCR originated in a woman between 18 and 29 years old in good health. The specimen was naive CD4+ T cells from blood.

This chain's CDR3 is CASGRDRGVNEQFF. In DNA form, the CDR3 reads TGTGCCAGCGGCCGGGACAGGGGTGTCAATGAGCAGTTCTTC. The chain joins TRBV6-5 to TRBJ2-1; TRBD1 matches 10 bases. The CDR3 is 14 amino acids. With 8 bases clipped from V and 6 bases from J, the junction kept 7 bases outside the gene matches. Germline V gene data show CDR1 as MNHEY and CDR2 as SVGAGI.